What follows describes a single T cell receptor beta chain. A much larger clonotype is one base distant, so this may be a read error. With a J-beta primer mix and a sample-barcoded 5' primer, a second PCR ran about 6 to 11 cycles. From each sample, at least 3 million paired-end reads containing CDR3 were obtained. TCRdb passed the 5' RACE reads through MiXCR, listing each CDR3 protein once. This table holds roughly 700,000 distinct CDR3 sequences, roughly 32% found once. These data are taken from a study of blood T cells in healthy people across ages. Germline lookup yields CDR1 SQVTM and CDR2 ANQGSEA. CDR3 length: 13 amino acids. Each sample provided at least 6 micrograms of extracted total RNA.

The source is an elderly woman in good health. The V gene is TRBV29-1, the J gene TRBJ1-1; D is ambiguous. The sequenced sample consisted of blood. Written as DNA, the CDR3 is TGCAACGTCCAGCCGACGGGGAACACTGAAGCTTTCTTT. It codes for CNVQPTGNTEAFF.